Below are 16 T cell receptor beta chains sequenced from a single sample in a study of blood T cells in healthy people across ages. A sample-barcoded 5' primer and a J-beta primer mix were used in a second PCR of about 7 to 12 cycles. Each CDR3 protein gets one entry after TCRdb re-called the 5' RACE reads with MiXCR. The sample includes under 2 million distinct CDR3 sequences, 34% of them seen just once. Sequencing input: blood. Receptors were obtained from a woman aged 25 to 39 in good health.

The table lists this clonotype with a few counts. The rearrangement joins TRBV25-1 to TRBJ2-7; D is unresolved. The CDR3 runs 15 residues. V was clipped by 4 bases and J by 5 bases, with 18 bases between them. Germline values: CDR1 MGHDK, CDR2 SYGVNS. The CDR3 protein is CASSAEGMGWDEQYF. CDR3 bases: TGTGCCAGCAGTGCGGAAGGCATGGGCTGGGACGAGCAGTACTTC.

This clonotype was found many times. The CDR3 protein is CATSRHRGDYEQYF. CDR3 nucleotide sequence: TGTGCCACCAGCAGACATAGGGGGGACTACGAGCAGTACTTC. The chain is built from TRBV15 and TRBJ2-7, with D perhaps assigned TRBD1 or TRBD2 (6 bases each). Trimming shortened V by 2 bases and J by 3 bases, and 11 bases separated the two germline ends. Germline values: CDR1 LNHNV, CDR2 YYDKDF (reference sequence). The CDR3 contains 14 residues.

Only a few counts were recorded for this clonotype. The chain links TRBV11-3 to TRBJ2-1; TRBD2 matches 13 bases. The junction had 2 bases not matched to a gene; V was cut back by 1 base and J by 5 bases. Germline loops: CDR1 SGHNT, CDR2 YENEEA. This CDR3 region has 16 residues. As DNA, the CDR3 is TGTGCCAGCAGCTTAGCTGGACTAGCGGGGGACAATGAGCAGTTCTTC. It translates to CASSLAGLAGDNEQFF. Variable domain in full (rest from reference TRBV11-3 and TRBJ2-1): EAGVVQSPRYKIIEKKQPVAFWCNPISGHNTLYWYLQNLGQGPELLIRYENEEAVDDSQLPKDRFSAERLKGVDSTLKIQPAELGDSAVYLCASSLAGLAGDNEQFFGPGTRLTVL.

The chain carries TRBV7-2 and TRBJ2-7, with D perhaps TRBD1 or TRBD2 (6 bases each). Germline V gene data show CDR1 as SGHTA and CDR2 as FQGNSA. The ends were cut back, 5 bases at V and 2 bases at J, with 16 bases in the middle. The CDR3 is 15 amino acids. Here the CDR3 DNA reads TGTGCCAGCAGCCCCCGAACAGGGAGGACCTACGAGCAGTACTTC. Amino acid sequence: CASSPRTGRTYEQYF.

This clonotype was found a few times. V is TRBV5-1 and J is TRBJ2-3, with 9 positions matching TRBD1. Germline loops: CDR1 SGHRS, CDR2 YFSETQ. V lost 3 bases and J lost 1; bases outside the gene matches: 3. The CDR3 sequence is 15 residues long. DNA for the CDR3: TGCGCCAGCAGCTACAACAGGGGGCGCACAGATACGCAGTATTTT. This translates into CASSYNRGRTDTQYF. Supplemented by reference TRBV5-1 and TRBJ2-3, the full variable domain reads KAGVTQTPRYLIKTRGQQVTLSCSPISGHRSVSWYQQTPGQGLQFLFEYFSETQRNKGNFPGRFSGRQFSNSRSEMNVSTLELGDSALYLCASSYNRGRTDTQYFGPGTRLTVL.

The chain has TRBV20-1 and TRBJ2-6; no definite D call. V was trimmed by 4 bases and J by 2 bases, leaving 12 bases between them. Germline V gene data show CDR1 as DFQATT and CDR2 as SNEGSKA (reference sequence). The CDR3 is 15 amino acids. Here the CDR3 DNA reads TGCAGTGCTAAGGAAACCTCTACTGGGGCCAACGTCCTGACTTTC. It is translated as CSAKETSTGANVLTF.

The chain uses TRBV6-5 and TRBJ1-1; no clear D gene. The CDR3 contains 13 residues. The germline gives CDR1 MNHEY, CDR2 SVGAGI. V lost 1 base and J 4 bases, leaving 7 bases between the germline ends. The CDR3: CASSYFGSTEAFF. For the CDR3, the DNA is TGTGCCAGCAGTTACTTCGGGTCCACTGAAGCTTTCTTT.

The sample holds many counts of this clonotype. The chain is built from TRBV20-1 and TRBJ2-1, with 10 bases aligning to TRBD2. CDR1 and CDR2 (germline): DFQATT, SNEGSKA (reference sequence). V was clipped by 2 bases and J by 7 bases; unmatched bases: 5. CDR3 size: 14 residues. The CDR3 bases are TGCAGTGCTAGAAGCGGGGGGGCCGTTAATGAGCAGTTCTTC. It is translated as CSARSGGAVNEQFF.

The rearrangement links TRBV20-1 to TRBJ2-5, with D maybe TRBD1 (6 bases). This CDR3 is built from 14 residues. From germline, CDR1 is DFQATT and CDR2 SNEGSKA (reference sequence). Trimming shortened V by 3 bases and J by 4 bases, and 15 bases separated the two germline ends. This chain's CDR3 is CSASQQGISETQYF. In DNA form, the CDR3 reads TGCAGTGCTAGTCAGCAGGGGATATCAGAGACCCAGTACTTC.

There are a few counts of this clonotype. This chain links TRBV12-5 with TRBJ2-7, with 7 bases aligning to TRBD2. J was trimmed by 2 bases and V by 7 bases; bases with no gene match: 5. Germline CDR1 is LGHNT and CDR2 is FRNRAP. The CDR3 is 13 amino acids. The CDR3 coding sequence is TGTGCTAGTGCAGCTAGCGGAACCTACGAGCAGTACTTC. Its protein product is CASAASGTYEQYF.

This clonotype was seen just once. The CDR3 loop is CASSWDVGLETQYF. DNA of the CDR3: TGCGCCAGCAGCTGGGATGTAGGGCTAGAGACCCAGTACTTC. The chain couples TRBV5-1 to TRBJ2-5; D remains unclear. Germline values: CDR1 SGHRS, CDR2 YFSETQ. The length of the CDR3 is 14 residues. Deletions cut 3 bases from V and 4 bases from J, with 13 bases between.

J is TRBJ2-6 and V is TRBV6-1; 7 bases are shared with TRBD1. This CDR3 spans 18 amino acids. Trimming cost V 4 bases and J 0 bases; bases outside gene matches: 9. In germline, CDR1 is MNHNS, CDR2 SASEGT. The CDR3 nucleotides are TGTGCCAGCAGTGGGGACAGTCGAAAAAACTCTGGGGCCAACGTCCTGACTTTC. It yields the protein CASSGDSRKNSGANVLTF.

The rearrangement uses TRBV6-6 and TRBJ2-7; D remains unclear. Deletions cut 0 bases from V and 0 bases from J, with 9 bases between. CDR1 is MNHNY, CDR2 SVGAGI, per germline (reference sequence). The CDR3 is 15 residues long. CDR3 residues: CASSYSGRPSYEQYF. CDR3 DNA sequence: TGTGCCAGCAGTTACTCCGGCAGGCCCTCCTACGAGCAGTACTTC.

This chain joins TRBV7-9 and TRBJ2-5; 8 bases are shared with TRBD1. The DNA end is a closer match to TRBJ2-7, so the J assignment may be wrong. From germline, CDR1 is SEHNR and CDR2 FQNEAQ (reference sequence). The length of the CDR3 is 15 residues. CDR3 sequence: CASSSTPTGAYEQYF. As DNA, the CDR3 is TGTGCCAGCAGCTCGACTCCGACAGGGGCATACGAGCAGTACTTC.

V gene TRBV20-1 combines with J gene TRBJ1-2, with 7 bases matching TRBD1. V shed 1 base and J 5 bases; nucleotides not matched to a gene: 13. This CDR3 spans 16 amino acids. Per the germline V gene, CDR1 is DFQATT and CDR2 is SNEGSKA (reference sequence). The CDR3 loop reads CSARVGQAILLYGYTF. The CDR3 bases are TGCAGTGCTAGAGTAGGACAGGCCATCCTCCTTTATGGCTACACCTTC.

CDR3 residues: CASSPGVGGGETQYF. CDR3 DNA sequence: TGCGCCAGCAGCCCCGGGGTGGGGGGCGGGGAGACCCAGTACTTC. The gene calls are TRBV4-1 and TRBJ2-7; D may correspond to TRBD1 or TRBD2 (6 bases each). The DNA end is more similar to TRBJ2-5, so the J call may be wrong. CDR3 length: 15 amino acids. Germline CDR1 is MGHRA and CDR2 is YSYEKL.